One and the same sample provided the 5 T cell receptor beta chains below, sequenced in a study of immune evolution from preneoplasia to lung adenocarcinoma. This table comes from immunoSEQ multiplex PCR, and its TCRdb copy is limited to in-frame clones, with some not included. The top ten clones hold roughly 4% of a sample with 2,000 to 2,500 clones, about four fifths of them seen once. The specimen sequenced was FFPE adjacent normal lung tissue. All receptors come from an older person with lung adenocarcinoma.

The chain links TRBV30 to TRBJ2-7, with D tentatively TRBD1 or TRBD2 (5 bases each). The CDR3 loop spans 14 amino acids. The germline gives CDR1 GTSNPN, CDR2 SVGIG (reference sequence). The V end lost 2 bases, the J end lost 2 bases, and 13 bases lay between the germline ends. CDR3 sequence reads: CAWSRDAGTYEQYF. CDR3 nucleotide sequence: TGTGCCTGGAGTCGGGACGCCGGAACCTACGAGCAGTACTTC.

This chain joins TRBV29-1 and TRBJ1-2; TRBD1 might be the D (5 bases). Germline V lookup: CDR1 SQVTM, CDR2 ANQGSEA. This CDR3 comprises 15 residues. V gave up 3 bases and J gave up 5 bases, with 19 bases separating them. The CDR3 reads CSVDMGPAGGYGYTF. CDR3 DNA sequence: TGCAGCGTTGATATGGGTCCGGCCGGGGGTTATGGCTACACCTTC.

The rearrangement joins TRBV18 to TRBJ2-1; 10 nucleotides match TRBD2. CDR3 length equals 16 residues. V lost 3 bases to trimming and J lost 4 bases; unmatched junction nucleotides: 6. Germline V lookup: CDR1 KGHSH, CDR2 LQKENI. CDR3 loop: CASSPHIAGGYNEQFF. The CDR3, as DNA: TGTGCCAGCTCACCGCACATAGCGGGAGGTTACAATGAGCAGTTCTTC.

The CDR3 DNA reads TGTGCCAGCGGTCCTGGGGAGTTACTATCCCACGAGCAGTACTTC. It is translated as CASGPGELLSHEQYF. The gene calls are TRBV5-6 and TRBJ2-7; possible D gene TRBD2, 5 bases. Looked up from germline, CDR1 is SGHDT and CDR2 is YYEEEE. V was clipped by 7 bases and J by 5 bases, with 22 bases between them. CDR3 length: 15 amino acids.

The chain combines TRBV7-8 with TRBJ1-1; 11 nucleotides agree with TRBD1. Germline-derived CDR1 and CDR2 are SGHVS and FQNEAQ. CDR3 length: 15 amino acids. Losses at the gene ends were 5 bases for V and 5 bases for J; bases not matched to a gene: 7. The CDR3 spells CASSPGQGAGTEAFF. The CDR3 DNA sequence: TGTGCCAGCAGCCCCGGACAGGGGGCGGGGACTGAAGCTTTCTTT.